These 10 T cell receptor beta chains originate from one sample sequenced in a study of T cell responses to AZD1222 COVID-19 vaccine. Assay used: immunoSEQ multiplex PCR; TCRdb lists only in-frame clones, some missing. Here the sample spans 120,000 to 150,000 clones, 75% to 95% being singletons. Material: peripheral blood, obtained on day 0 of AZD1222 vaccination. These receptors came from an adult in good health.

This chain uses TRBV7-8 with TRBJ1-3; possible D gene TRBD1, 6 bases. The CDR3 contains 15 residues. The V end was cut by 4 bases, the J end by 2 bases, with 12 bases between. CDR1 is SGHVS and CDR2 is FQNEAQ in the germline V gene. The CDR3 nucleotides are TGTGCCAGCAGCTCGCAACAGGGTGCTGGAAACACCATATATTTT. This encodes CASSSQQGAGNTIYF.

The chain combines TRBV7-9 with TRBJ2-2; D is uncertain. V lost 0 bases and J 1 base, leaving 3 bases between the germline ends. This CDR3 has 14 residues. The germline V gene encodes CDR1 SEHNR and CDR2 FQNEAQ (reference sequence). The CDR3 region is CASSLAMNTGELFF. Written as DNA, the CDR3 is TGTGCCAGCAGCTTAGCCATGAACACCGGGGAGCTGTTTTTT.

V usage is TRBV27 and J usage is TRBJ2-7; perhaps TRBD1 as D (5 bases). Germline V gives CDR1 MNHEY, CDR2 SMNVEV (reference sequence). V was cut by 4 bases and J by 4 bases, with 11 bases left in between. CDR3 length: 13 residues. The CDR3 reads CASSYQGTYEQYF. The CDR3 DNA is TGTGCCAGCAGTTACCAGGGTACGTACGAGCAGTACTTC.

V and J are TRBV5-4 and TRBJ2-3; 9 nucleotides align to TRBD2. The CDR3 sequence is 16 residues long. Germline CDR1 SGHNT, CDR2 YYREEE (reference sequence). V trimming: 2 bases; J trimming: 4 bases; junction bases outside the gene matches: 8. As DNA, the CDR3 is TGTGCCAGCAGCTTTAGCGGGAGTGGGGGCGCAGATACGCAGTATTTT. It codes for CASSFSGSGGADTQYF.

The V call is TRBV5-1, the J call TRBJ1-3; D might be TRBD1 (5 bases). Germline lookup yields CDR1 SGHRS and CDR2 YFSETQ. This CDR3 is built from 18 residues. V was trimmed by 3 bases and J by 4 bases, leaving 23 bases between them. CDR3 loop: CASSSVTSQGTAGNTIYF. The CDR3 coding sequence is TGCGCCAGCAGCTCGGTAACTTCTCAAGGGACGGCAGGAAACACCATATATTTT.

This chain connects TRBV19 to TRBJ1-2; D is ambiguous. The CDR3 contains 17 residues. Germline-derived CDR1 and CDR2 are LNHDA and SQIVND (reference sequence). With 5 bases removed from V and 0 bases from J, the gap between germline ends came to 19 bases. CDR3 protein: CASSHRPAGRTNYGYTF. For the CDR3, the DNA is TGTGCCAGTAGTCATCGTCCGGCGGGCAGGACTAACTATGGCTACACCTTC.

This clone was seen just once. Here the CDR3 DNA reads TGTGCCAGCAGCCACCCACGGGGTGGGGACTACGAGCAGTACTTC. Translation: CASSHPRGGDYEQYF. The chain combines TRBV14 with TRBJ2-7, with D possibly TRBD2 on 5 matching bases. The CDR3 covers 15 residues. Germline-derived CDR1 and CDR2 are SGHDN and FVKESK. Trimming took 3 bases from V and 3 from J, leaving 15 bases between them.

The CDR3 DNA follows: TGTGCCAGCAGTGGGGACTACATCTACGAGCAGTACTTC. It codes for CASSGDYIYEQYF. This sequence joins TRBV28 and TRBJ2-7; 7 bases line up with TRBD2. This CDR3 contains 13 residues. Germline V gene lookup returns CDR1 MDHEN and CDR2 SYDVKM. V was clipped by 5 bases and J by 3 bases; unmatched bases: 4.

The rearrangement joins TRBV6-4 to TRBJ1-2; D is uncertain. Trimming removed 6 bases at V and 0 bases at J, with 5 bases between. The V gene's germline CDR1 is MRHNA and CDR2 SNTAGT. The CDR3 totals 12 residues. CDR3 sequence reads: CASRDPNYGYTF. In nucleotides, the CDR3 is TGTGCCAGCAGAGACCCTAACTATGGCTACACCTTC.

The chain links TRBV11-2 to TRBJ1-3; no definite D call. Trimming shortened V by 1 base and J by 7 bases, and 11 bases separated the two germline ends. The CDR3 contains 14 residues. The germline gives CDR1 SGHAT, CDR2 FQNNGV. Here the CDR3 DNA reads TGTGCCAGCAGCTTAGCGGATTATAGGAACACCATATATTTT. As protein: CASSLADYRNTIYF.